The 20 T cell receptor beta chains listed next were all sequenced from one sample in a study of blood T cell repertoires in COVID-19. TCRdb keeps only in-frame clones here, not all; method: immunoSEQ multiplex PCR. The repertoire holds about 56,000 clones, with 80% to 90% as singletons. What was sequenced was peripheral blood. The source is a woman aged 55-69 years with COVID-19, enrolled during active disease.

Here the CDR3 reads CASSFEGDSGNTIYF. CDR3 nucleotide sequence: TGTGCCAGCAGCTTTGAGGGGGACTCTGGAAACACCATATATTTT. The chain is built from TRBV7-2 and TRBJ1-3, with TRBD1 as a possible D gene (6 bases). The germline V and J ends were trimmed by 3 bases and 0 bases, with 9 bases remaining between them. The CDR3 has 15 amino acids. Germline CDR1 and CDR2: SGHTA and FQGNSA.

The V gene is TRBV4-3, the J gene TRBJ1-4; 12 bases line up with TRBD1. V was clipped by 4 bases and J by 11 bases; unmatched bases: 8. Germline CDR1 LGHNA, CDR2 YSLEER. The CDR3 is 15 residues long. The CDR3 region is CASSRFGTGGGKLFF. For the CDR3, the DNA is TGCGCCAGCAGCCGCTTCGGGACAGGGGGCGGGAAACTGTTTTTT.

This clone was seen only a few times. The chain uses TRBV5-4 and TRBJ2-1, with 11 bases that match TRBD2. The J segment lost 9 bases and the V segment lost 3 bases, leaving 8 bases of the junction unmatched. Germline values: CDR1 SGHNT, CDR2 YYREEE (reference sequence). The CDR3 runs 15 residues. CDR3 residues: CASSSTSGVLGEQFF. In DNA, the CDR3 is TGTGCCAGCAGCTCGACTAGCGGGGTTCTCGGTGAGCAGTTCTTC.

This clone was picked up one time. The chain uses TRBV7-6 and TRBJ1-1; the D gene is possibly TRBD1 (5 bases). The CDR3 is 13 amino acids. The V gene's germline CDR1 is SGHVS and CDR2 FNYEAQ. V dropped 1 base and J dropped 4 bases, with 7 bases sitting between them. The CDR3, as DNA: TGTGCCAGCAGCTTAGACGGGGGCACTGAAGCTTTCTTT. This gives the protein CASSLDGGTEAFF.

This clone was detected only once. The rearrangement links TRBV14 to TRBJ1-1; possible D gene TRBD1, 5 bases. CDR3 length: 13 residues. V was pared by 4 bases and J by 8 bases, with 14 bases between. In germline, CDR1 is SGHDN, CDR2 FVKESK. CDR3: CASSPNNQGEAFF. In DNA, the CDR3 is TGTGCCAGCAGCCCTAATAATCAGGGAGAAGCTTTCTTT.

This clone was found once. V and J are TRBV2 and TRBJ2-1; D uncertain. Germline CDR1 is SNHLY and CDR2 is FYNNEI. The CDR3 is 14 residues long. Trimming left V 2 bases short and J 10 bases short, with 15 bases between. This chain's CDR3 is CASSELALGLEQFF. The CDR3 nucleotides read TGTGCCAGCAGTGAATTAGCTCTAGGCCTCGAGCAGTTCTTC.

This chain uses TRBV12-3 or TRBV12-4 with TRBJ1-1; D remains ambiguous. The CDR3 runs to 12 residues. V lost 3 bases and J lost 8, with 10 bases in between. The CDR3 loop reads CASSLRPGEAFF. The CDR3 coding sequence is TGTGCCAGCAGTTTGAGGCCCGGCGAAGCTTTCTTT.

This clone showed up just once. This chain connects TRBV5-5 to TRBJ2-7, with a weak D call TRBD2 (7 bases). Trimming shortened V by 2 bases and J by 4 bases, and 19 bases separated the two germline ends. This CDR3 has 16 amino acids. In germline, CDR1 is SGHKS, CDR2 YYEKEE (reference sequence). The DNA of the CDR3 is TGTGCCAGCAGCTTAGGGGGAGCGGGACTTTCGTACGAGCAGTACTTC. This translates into CASSLGGAGLSYEQYF.

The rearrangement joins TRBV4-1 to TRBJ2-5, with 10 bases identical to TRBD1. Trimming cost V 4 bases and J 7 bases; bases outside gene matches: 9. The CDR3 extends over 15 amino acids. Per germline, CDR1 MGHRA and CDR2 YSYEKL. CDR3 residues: CASSLSGTGVPTQYF. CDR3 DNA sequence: TGCGCCAGCAGCCTGTCGGGGACAGGGGTTCCGACCCAGTACTTC.

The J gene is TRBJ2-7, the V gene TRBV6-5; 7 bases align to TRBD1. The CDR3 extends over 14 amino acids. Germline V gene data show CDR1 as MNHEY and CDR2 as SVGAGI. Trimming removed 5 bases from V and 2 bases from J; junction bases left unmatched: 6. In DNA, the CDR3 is TGTGCCAGCAGTCCTCGACAGGGAACCTACGAGCAGTACTTC. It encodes CASSPRQGTYEQYF.

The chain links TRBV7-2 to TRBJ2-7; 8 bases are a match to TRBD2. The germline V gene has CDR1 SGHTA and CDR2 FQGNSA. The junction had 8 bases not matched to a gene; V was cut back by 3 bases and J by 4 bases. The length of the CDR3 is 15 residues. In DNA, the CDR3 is TGTGCCAGCAGCTTCGGATGGGCGGGGGGATACGAGCAGTACTTC. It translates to CASSFGWAGGYEQYF.

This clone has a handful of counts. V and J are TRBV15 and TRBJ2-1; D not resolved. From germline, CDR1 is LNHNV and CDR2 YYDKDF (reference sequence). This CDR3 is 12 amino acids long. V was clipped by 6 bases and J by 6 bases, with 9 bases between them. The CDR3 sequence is CATRDGGNEQFF. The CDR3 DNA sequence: TGTGCCACCAGAGATGGCGGCAATGAGCAGTTCTTC.

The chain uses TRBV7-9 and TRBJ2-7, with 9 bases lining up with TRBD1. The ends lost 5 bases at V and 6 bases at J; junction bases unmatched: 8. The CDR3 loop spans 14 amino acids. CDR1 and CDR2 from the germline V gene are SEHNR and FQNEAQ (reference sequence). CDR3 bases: TGTGCCAGCAGCCCGGGCGGGACAGGGCTCGAGCAGTACTTC. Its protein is CASSPGGTGLEQYF. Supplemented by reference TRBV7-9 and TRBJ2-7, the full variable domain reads DTGVSQNPRHKITKRGQNVTFRCDPISEHNRLYWYRQTLGQGPEFLTYFQNEAQLEKSRLLSDRFSAERPKGSFSTLEIQRTEQGDSAMYLCASSPGGTGLEQYFGPGTRLTVT.

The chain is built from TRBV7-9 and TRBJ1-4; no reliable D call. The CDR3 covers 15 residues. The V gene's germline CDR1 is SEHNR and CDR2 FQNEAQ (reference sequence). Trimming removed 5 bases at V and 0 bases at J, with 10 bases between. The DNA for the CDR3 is TGTGCCAGCAGCGCATCCGGGACAACTAATGAAAAACTGTTTTTT. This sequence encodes CASSASGTTNEKLFF.

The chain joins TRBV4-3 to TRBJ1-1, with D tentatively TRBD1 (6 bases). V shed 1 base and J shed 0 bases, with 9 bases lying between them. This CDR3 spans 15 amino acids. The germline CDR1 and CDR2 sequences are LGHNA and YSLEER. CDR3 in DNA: TGCGCCAGCAGCCAAGGGGGACACGTGAACACTGAAGCTTTCTTT. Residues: CASSQGGHVNTEAFF.

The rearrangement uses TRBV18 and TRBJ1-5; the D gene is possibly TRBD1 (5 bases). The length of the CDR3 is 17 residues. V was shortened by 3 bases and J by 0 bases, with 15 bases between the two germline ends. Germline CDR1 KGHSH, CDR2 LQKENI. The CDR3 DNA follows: TGTGCCAGCTCACCCCAGCGATTGACAGTTAGCAATCAGCCCCAGCATTTT. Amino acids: CASSPQRLTVSNQPQHF.

This chain's CDR3 is CASSLLRTSGYNEQFF. The CDR3 DNA is TGTGCCAGCAGCCTCTTAAGGACTAGCGGCTACAATGAGCAGTTCTTC. V gene TRBV14 combines with J gene TRBJ2-1; 10 nucleotides align to TRBD2. Germline loops: CDR1 SGHDN, CDR2 FVKESK. Trimming at V came to 4 bases and at J to 3 bases, leaving 6 bases not matched to a gene. The CDR3 extends over 16 amino acids.

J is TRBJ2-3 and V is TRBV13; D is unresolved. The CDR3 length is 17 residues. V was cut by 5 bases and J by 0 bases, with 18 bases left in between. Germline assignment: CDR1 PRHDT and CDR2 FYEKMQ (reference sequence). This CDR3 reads CASSPRSTPPSTDTQYF. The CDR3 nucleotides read TGTGCCAGCAGCCCTAGAAGTACTCCTCCAAGCACAGATACGCAGTATTTT.

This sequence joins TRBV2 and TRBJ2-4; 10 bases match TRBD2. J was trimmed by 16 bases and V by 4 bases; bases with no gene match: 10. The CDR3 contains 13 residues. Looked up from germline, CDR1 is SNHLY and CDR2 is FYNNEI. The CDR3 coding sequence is TGTGCCAGCAGTGTGGGCGAGCGGGGGGGCCTATACTTC. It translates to CASSVGERGGLYF.

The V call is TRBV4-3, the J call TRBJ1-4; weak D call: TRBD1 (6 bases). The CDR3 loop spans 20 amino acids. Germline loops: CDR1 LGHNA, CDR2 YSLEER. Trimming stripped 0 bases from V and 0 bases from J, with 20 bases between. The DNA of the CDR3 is TGCGCCAGCAGCCAAGATCCCCAGGGGCTGGATGGGGCAACTAATGAAAAACTGTTTTTT. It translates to CASSQDPQGLDGATNEKLFF.